Sequencing of this TCR beta chain was carried out in a study of shared clonotypes between healthy human individuals. The table came from immunoSEQ multiplex PCR; TCRdb's copy has only in-frame clones and leaves some out. The sample records 2 million to 2.5 million clones, roughly 90% being singletons. In this sample, this clone turned up a few times. Its antigen is not known. Trimming shortened V by 1 base and J by 3 bases, and 13 bases separated the two germline ends. CDR1 SGHAT and CDR2 FQNNGV come from the germline V gene. The length of the CDR3 is 15 residues. Overall study findings and caveats: Investigators collected only blood, and repertoires in tissues likely differ. Estimated richness was generally greater in naive than memory subsets.

Sequencing was carried out using naive CD4+ T cells from PBMCs. Subset defined: CD45RA+ positively selected. This sequence was found in a young man in good health. Some clones in this sample may be carry-over from other donors' samples. The rearrangement links TRBV11-2 to TRBJ2-7, with D perhaps matching TRBD1 (6 bases). CDR3 loop: CASSLGPGTNYEQYF. The CDR3 bases are TGTGCCAGCAGCTTAGGACCCGGGACAAACTACGAGCAGTACTTC.